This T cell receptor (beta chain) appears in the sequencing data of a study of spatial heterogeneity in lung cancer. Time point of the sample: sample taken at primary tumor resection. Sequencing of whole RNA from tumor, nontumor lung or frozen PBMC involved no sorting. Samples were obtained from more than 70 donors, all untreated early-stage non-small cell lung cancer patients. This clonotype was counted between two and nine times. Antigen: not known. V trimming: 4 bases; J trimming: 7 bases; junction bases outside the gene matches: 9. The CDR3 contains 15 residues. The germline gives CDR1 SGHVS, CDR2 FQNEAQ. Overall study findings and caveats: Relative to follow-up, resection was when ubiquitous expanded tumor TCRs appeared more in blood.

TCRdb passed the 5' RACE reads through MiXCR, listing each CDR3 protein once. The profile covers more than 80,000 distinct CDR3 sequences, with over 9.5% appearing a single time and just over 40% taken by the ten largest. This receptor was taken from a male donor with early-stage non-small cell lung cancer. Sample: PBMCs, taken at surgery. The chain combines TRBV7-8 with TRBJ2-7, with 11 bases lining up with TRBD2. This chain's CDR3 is CASSSPTSGGWEQYF. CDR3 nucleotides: TGTGCCAGCAGCTCCCCAACTAGCGGGGGCTGGGAGCAGTACTTC.